One T cell receptor (beta chain) is described in this entry. As yet, its antigen is unknown. CDR3 length equals 14 residues. Deletions cut 6 bases from V and 5 bases from J, with 14 bases between. In germline, CDR1 is SNHLY, CDR2 FYNNEI. The entry originates in a study of graft-versus-host responses after intestinal transplantation. TCRdb's table, derived via immunoSEQ multiplex PCR, lists solely in-frame clones and lacks some. The sample contains about 120,000 clones, more than 90% of which appear only once. The rearrangement uses TRBV2 and TRBJ2-1; weak D call: TRBD2 (6 bases). The material sequenced was unstimulated CD4+ T cells sorted from spleen or lymph node cells, taken before transplant. The source of this sequence is a human donor who was the organ donor for an intestinal transplant. The CDR3 DNA reads as TGTGCCAGCAGGAGCCGGGACTTAAACAATGAGCAGTTCTTC. It is translated as CASRSRDLNNEQFF.